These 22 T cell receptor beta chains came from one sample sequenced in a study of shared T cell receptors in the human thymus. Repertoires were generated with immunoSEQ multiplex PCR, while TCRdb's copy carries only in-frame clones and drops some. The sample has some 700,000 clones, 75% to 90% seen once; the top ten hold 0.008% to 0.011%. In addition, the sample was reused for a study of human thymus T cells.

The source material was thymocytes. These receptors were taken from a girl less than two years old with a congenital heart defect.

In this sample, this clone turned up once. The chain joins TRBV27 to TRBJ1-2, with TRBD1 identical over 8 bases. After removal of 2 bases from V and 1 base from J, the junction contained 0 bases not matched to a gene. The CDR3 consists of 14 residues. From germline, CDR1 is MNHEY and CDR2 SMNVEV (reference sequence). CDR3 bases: TGTGCCAGCAGTTTAGGACAGGGTAACTATGGCTACACCTTC. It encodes CASSLGQGNYGYTF.

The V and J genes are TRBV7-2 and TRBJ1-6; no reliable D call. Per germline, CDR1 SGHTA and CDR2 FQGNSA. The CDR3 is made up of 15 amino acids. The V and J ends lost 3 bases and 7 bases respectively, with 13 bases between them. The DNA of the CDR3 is TGTGCCAGCAGCTTGGGCCGCTCGGGAAATTCACCCCTCCACTTT. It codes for CASSLGRSGNSPLHF.

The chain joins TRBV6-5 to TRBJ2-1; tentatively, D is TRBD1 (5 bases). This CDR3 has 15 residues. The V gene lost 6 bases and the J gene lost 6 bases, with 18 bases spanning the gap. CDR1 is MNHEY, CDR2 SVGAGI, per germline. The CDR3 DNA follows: TGTGCCAGCAGACCAGGGCCCCCCACAGGCAATGAGCAGTTCTTC. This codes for CASRPGPPTGNEQFF.

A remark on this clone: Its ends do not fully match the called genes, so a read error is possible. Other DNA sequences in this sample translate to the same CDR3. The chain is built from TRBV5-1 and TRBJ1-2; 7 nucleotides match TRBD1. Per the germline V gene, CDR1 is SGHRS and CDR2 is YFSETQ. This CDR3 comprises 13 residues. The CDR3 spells CASSSTGDHGYTF. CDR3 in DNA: TGTGCCAGCAGCTCCACAGGGGACCATGGCTACACCTTC. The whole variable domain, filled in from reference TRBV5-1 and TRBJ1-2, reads KAGVTQTPRYLIKTRGQQVTLSCSPISGHRSVSWYQQTPGQGLQFLFEYFSETQRNKGNFPGRFSGRQFSNSRSEMNVSTLELGDSALYLCASSSTGDHGYTFGSGTRLTVV.

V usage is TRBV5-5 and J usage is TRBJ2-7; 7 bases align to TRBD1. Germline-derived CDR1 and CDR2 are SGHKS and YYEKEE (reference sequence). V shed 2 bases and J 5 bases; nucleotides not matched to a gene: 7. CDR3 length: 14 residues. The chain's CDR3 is CASSFGTGVHEQYF. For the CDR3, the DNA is TGTGCCAGCAGCTTCGGTACAGGGGTCCACGAGCAGTACTTC.

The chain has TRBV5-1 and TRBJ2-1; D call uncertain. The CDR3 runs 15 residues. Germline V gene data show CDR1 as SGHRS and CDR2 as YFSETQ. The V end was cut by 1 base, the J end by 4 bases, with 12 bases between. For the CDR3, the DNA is TGCGCCAGCAGCTTGTGGTCAAGCCCTTACAATGAGCAGTTCTTC. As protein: CASSLWSSPYNEQFF.

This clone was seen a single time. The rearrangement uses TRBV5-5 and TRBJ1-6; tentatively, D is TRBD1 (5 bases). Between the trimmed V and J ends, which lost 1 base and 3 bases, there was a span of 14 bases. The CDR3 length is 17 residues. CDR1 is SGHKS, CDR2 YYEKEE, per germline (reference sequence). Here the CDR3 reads CASSLRAQADYNSPLHF. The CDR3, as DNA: TGTGCCAGCAGCTTGCGGGCACAGGCAGACTATAATTCACCCCTCCACTTT.

The CDR3, as DNA: TGCAGCGTACCGGCTTCGGGGGGAGGCTACACCTTC. It yields the protein CSVPASGGGYTF. The V call is TRBV29-1, the J call TRBJ1-2, with TRBD1 as a possible D gene (5 bases). Germline V lookup: CDR1 SQVTM, CDR2 ANQGSEA. The CDR3 has 12 amino acids. With 6 bases removed from V and 8 bases from J, the gap between germline ends came to 16 bases.

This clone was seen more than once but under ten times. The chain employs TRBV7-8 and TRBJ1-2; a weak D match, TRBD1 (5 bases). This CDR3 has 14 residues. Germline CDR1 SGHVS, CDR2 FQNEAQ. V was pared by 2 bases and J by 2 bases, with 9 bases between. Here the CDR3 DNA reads TGTGCCAGCAGCTTACACAGGTTCAACTATGGCTACACCTTC. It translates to CASSLHRFNYGYTF.

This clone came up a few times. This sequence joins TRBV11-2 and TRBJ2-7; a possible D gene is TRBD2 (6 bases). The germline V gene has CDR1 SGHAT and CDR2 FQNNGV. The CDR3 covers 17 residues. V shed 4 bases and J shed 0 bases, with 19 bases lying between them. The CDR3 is CASSYHGTPPFSYEQYF. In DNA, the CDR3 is TGTGCCAGCAGCTATCACGGGACTCCGCCTTTCTCCTACGAGCAGTACTTC.

The DNA for the CDR3 is TGTGCCAGCAGCGGGGACCGGAGGGATGCTTTCTTT. Its translation is CASSGDRRDAFF. The V gene is TRBV6-5, the J gene TRBJ1-1, with D maybe TRBD1 (5 bases). The CDR3 runs to 12 residues. The V and J ends lost 6 bases and 11 bases respectively, with 16 bases between them. CDR1 and CDR2 (germline): MNHEY, SVGAGI.

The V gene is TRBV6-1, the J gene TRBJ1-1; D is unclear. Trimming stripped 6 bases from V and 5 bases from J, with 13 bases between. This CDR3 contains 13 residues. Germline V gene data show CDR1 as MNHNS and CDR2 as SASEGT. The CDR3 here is CASRGRVTTEAFF. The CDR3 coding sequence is TGTGCCAGCAGGGGCAGAGTAACTACTGAAGCTTTCTTT.

The CDR3 protein is CASSSRRGTDTQYF. The CDR3 DNA reads as TGTGCCAGCAGTTCACGAAGGGGTACAGATACGCAGTATTTT. The chain links TRBV27 to TRBJ2-3, with TRBD1 as a possible D gene (5 bases). V lost 4 bases to trimming and J lost 3 bases, with 11 bases between them. This CDR3 comprises 14 residues. Germline CDR1 and CDR2: MNHEY and SMNVEV (reference sequence).

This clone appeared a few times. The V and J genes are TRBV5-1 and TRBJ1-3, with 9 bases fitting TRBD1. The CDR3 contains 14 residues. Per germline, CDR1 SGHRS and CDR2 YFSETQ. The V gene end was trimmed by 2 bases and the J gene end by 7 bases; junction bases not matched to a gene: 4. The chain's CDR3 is CASSLGQGRNTIYF. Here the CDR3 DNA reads TGCGCCAGCAGCTTAGGACAGGGGAGGAACACCATATATTTT.

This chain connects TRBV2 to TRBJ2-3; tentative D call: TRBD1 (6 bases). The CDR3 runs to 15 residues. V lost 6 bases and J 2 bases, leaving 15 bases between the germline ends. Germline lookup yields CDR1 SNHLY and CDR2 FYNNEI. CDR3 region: CASRNRAAYTDTQYF. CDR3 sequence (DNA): TGTGCCAGCAGGAACAGGGCCGCCTACACAGATACGCAGTATTTT. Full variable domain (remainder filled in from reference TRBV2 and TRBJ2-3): EPEVTQTPSHQVTQMGQEVILRCVPISNHLYFYWYRQILGQKVEFLVSFYNNEISEKSEIFDDQFSVERPDGSNFTLKIRSTKLEDSAMYFCASRNRAAYTDTQYFGPGTRLTVL.

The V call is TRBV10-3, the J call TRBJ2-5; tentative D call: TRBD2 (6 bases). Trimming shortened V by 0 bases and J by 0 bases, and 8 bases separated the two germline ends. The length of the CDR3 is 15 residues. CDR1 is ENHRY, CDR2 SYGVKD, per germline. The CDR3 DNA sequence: TGTGCCATCAGTGAGTCGACGGGGGACCAAGAGACCCAGTACTTC. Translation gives CAISESTGDQETQYF.

The CDR3 nucleotides read TGCGCCAGCAGCTGGGGACTAGCGGGGGGACGCACAGATACGCAGTATTTT. It is translated as CASSWGLAGGRTDTQYF. The chain couples TRBV5-1 to TRBJ2-3; 15 bases line up with TRBD2. V dropped 3 bases and J dropped 1; count of bases not matched to a gene: 3. The CDR3 contains 17 residues. Germline V gene data show CDR1 as SGHRS and CDR2 as YFSETQ. The variable domain in full, completed from reference TRBV5-1 and TRBJ2-3, reads KAGVTQTPRYLIKTRGQQVTLSCSPISGHRSVSWYQQTPGQGLQFLFEYFSETQRNKGNFPGRFSGRQFSNSRSEMNVSTLELGDSALYLCASSWGLAGGRTDTQYFGPGTRLTVL.

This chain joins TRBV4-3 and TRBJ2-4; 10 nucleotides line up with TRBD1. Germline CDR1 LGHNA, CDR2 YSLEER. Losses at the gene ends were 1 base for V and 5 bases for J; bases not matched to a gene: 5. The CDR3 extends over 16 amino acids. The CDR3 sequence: CASSQGAGTGENIQYF. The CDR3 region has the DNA TGCGCCAGCAGCCAAGGGGCCGGGACAGGGGAAAACATTCAGTACTTC.

Here the CDR3 reads CASSQRRDSHRGVLYEQYF. The CDR3 region has the DNA TGTGCCAGCAGCCAAAGGCGGGACAGCCACCGAGGGGTTCTCTACGAGCAGTACTTC. This chain links TRBV5-6 with TRBJ2-7; tentative D call: TRBD1 (7 bases). Germline lookup yields CDR1 SGHDT and CDR2 YYEEEE. The CDR3 runs to 19 residues. Trimming cost V 4 bases and J 3 bases, with 29 bases left between them.

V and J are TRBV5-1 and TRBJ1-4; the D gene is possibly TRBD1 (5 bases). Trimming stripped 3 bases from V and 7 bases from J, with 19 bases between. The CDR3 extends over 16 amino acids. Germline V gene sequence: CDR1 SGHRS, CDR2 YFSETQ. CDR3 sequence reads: CASSSGGQGVFEKLFF. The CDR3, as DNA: TGCGCCAGCAGCTCCGGTGGGCAGGGTGTCTTTGAAAAACTGTTTTTT.

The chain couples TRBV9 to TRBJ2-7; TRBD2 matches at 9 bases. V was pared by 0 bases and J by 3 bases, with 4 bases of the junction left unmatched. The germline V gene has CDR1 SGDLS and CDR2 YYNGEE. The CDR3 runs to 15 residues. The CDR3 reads CASSVGISGGYEQYF. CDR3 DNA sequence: TGTGCCAGCAGCGTAGGGATTAGCGGGGGCTACGAGCAGTACTTC. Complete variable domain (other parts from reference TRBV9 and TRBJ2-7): DSGVTQTPKHLITATGQRVTLRCSPRSGDLSVYWYQQSLDQGLQFLIQYYNGEERAKGNILERFSAQQFPDLHSELNLSSLELGDSALYFCASSVGISGGYEQYFGPGTRLTVT.

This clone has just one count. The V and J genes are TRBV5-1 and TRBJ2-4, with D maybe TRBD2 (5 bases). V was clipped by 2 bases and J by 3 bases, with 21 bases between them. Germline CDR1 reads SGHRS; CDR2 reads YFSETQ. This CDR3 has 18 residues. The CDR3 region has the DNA TGCGCCAGCAGCTTATCCCTTCAAAGACCCGAGGGCAAAAACATTCAGTACTTC. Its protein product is CASSLSLQRPEGKNIQYF.